Shown below are 10 T cell receptor beta chains from a single sample sequenced in a study of early T cells in non-severe SARS-CoV-2 infection. In TCRdb, the 5' RACE reads were re-called with MiXCR into one record per CDR3 protein. Of about 80,000 distinct CDR3 sequences detected, approximately 5% appear once; the ten largest clones hold roughly 6.6%. The material sequenced was whole blood, taken at baseline. The receptors here all came from an adult who was a healthcare worker with PCR-confirmed SARS-CoV-2 infection or an uninfected control (not recorded which).

The chain joins TRBV12-3 or TRBV12-4 to TRBJ1-4; D possibly corresponds to TRBD1 (5 bases). Deletions cut 2 bases from V and 7 bases from J, with 11 bases between. CDR3 length: 14 amino acids. The CDR3 DNA reads as TGTGCCAGCAGTTTATCGAGGGGACGTGAAAAACTGTTTTTT. Amino acid sequence: CASSLSRGREKLFF.

The table lists this clonotype with many counts. The chain carries TRBV6-5 and TRBJ2-7; a weak D match, TRBD1 (6 bases). The germline V gene has CDR1 MNHEY and CDR2 SVGAGI. The germline V and J ends were trimmed by 5 bases and 3 bases, with 11 bases remaining between them. The CDR3 is made up of 13 amino acids. The CDR3 protein is CASSTDRIYEQYF. The CDR3 DNA reads TGTGCCAGCAGTACGGACAGAATCTACGAGCAGTACTTC.

This clonotype was observed a few times. This sequence joins TRBV19 and TRBJ2-2; D call uncertain. This CDR3 comprises 18 residues. Trimming stripped 3 bases from V and 2 bases from J, with 19 bases between. Germline V gene sequence: CDR1 LNHDA, CDR2 SQIVND (reference sequence). The CDR3 DNA reads as TGTGCCAGTAGTATGAGAGGATCGGCGGACCGCAACACCGGGGAGCTGTTTTTT. Residues: CASSMRGSADRNTGELFF.

This clonotype has ten or more counts. The chain couples TRBV12-3 or TRBV12-4 to TRBJ1-1, with D perhaps TRBD1 (5 bases). The length of the CDR3 is 12 residues. Between the trimmed V and J ends, which lost 2 bases and 14 bases, there was a span of 15 bases. The CDR3 DNA is TGTGCCAGCAGTTTAACCGCGACAGAGCCGTTCTTT. Encoded protein: CASSLTATEPFF.

This clonotype appeared many times. This chain links TRBV2 with TRBJ1-1, with D unresolved. Trimming left V 6 bases short and J 1 base short, with 3 bases between. This CDR3 spans 11 amino acids. In germline, CDR1 is SNHLY, CDR2 FYNNEI. The CDR3 DNA sequence: TGTGCCAGCAGCAAGAACACTGAAGCTTTCTTT. This gives the protein CASSKNTEAFF.

The rearrangement links TRBV5-6 to TRBJ2-1; D remains unclear. Trimming stripped 5 bases from V and 1 base from J, with 16 bases between. The germline CDR1 and CDR2 sequences are SGHDT and YYEEEE. The CDR3 length is 16 residues. The CDR3 here is CASRSTPPGSYNEQFF. The CDR3 coding sequence is TGTGCCAGCAGATCCACCCCCCCAGGTTCCTACAATGAGCAGTTCTTC.

This clonotype appeared many times. The chain links TRBV7-2 to TRBJ1-5; D might be TRBD1 (5 bases). CDR3 length: 14 residues. Germline lookup yields CDR1 SGHTA and CDR2 FQGNSA. Trimming removed 6 bases from V and 0 bases from J, with 9 bases in between. The CDR3 reads CASSRQISNQPQHF. The CDR3, as DNA: TGTGCCAGCAGTCGACAGATTAGCAATCAGCCCCAGCATTTT.

This clonotype was observed many times. This chain links TRBV18 with TRBJ2-7; D gene unclear. The CDR3 is 13 residues long. V lost 4 bases and J 0 bases, leaving 7 bases between the germline ends. Germline lookup yields CDR1 KGHSH and CDR2 LQKENI. CDR3 in amino acids: CASSRTHSYEQYF. The DNA of the CDR3 is TGTGCCAGCTCACGGACCCACTCCTACGAGCAGTACTTC.

This clonotype was detected ten times or more. The chain joins TRBV27 to TRBJ2-1; the match to TRBD2 covers 8 bases. Germline assignment: CDR1 MNHEY and CDR2 SMNVEV (reference sequence). The CDR3 consists of 14 residues. With 5 bases clipped from V and 8 bases from J, the junction kept 8 bases outside the gene matches. The chain's CDR3 is CASSPGRAPDEQFF. CDR3 DNA: TGTGCCAGCAGTCCCGGGAGGGCCCCCGATGAGCAGTTCTTC.

By share of the sample, this clonotype is medium-sized. The V and J genes are TRBV20-1 and TRBJ2-7; tentative D call: TRBD2 (6 bases). Per the germline V gene, CDR1 is DFQATT and CDR2 is SNEGSKA (reference sequence). Trimming left V 6 bases short and J 4 bases short, with 13 bases between. The CDR3 runs to 12 residues. CDR3 sequence: CSAPGLSYEQYF. The CDR3 bases are TGCAGTGCGCCAGGACTATCTTACGAGCAGTACTTC.